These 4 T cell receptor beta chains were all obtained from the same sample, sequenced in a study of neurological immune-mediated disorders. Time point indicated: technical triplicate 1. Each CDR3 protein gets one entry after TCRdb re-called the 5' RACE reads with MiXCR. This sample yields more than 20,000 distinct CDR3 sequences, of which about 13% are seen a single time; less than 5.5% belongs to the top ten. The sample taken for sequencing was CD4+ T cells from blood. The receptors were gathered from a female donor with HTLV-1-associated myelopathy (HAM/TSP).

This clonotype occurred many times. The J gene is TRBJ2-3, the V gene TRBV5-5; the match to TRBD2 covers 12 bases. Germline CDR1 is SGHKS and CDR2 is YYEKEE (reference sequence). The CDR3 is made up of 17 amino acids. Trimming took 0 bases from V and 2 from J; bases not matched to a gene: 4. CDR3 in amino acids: CASSLGGLAGHTDTQYF. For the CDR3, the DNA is TGTGCCAGCAGCTTGGGGGGACTAGCGGGCCACACAGATACGCAGTATTTT.

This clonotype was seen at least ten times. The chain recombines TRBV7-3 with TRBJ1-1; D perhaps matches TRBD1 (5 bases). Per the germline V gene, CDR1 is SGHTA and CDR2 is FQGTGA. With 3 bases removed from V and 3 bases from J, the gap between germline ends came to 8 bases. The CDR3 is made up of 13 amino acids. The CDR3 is CASSFRVYTEAFF. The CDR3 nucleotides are TGTGCCAGCAGCTTCAGGGTTTACACTGAAGCTTTCTTT.

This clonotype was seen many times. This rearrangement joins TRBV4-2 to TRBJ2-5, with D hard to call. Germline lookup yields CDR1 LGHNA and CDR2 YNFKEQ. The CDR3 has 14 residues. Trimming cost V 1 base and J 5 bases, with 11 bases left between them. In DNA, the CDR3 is TGTGCCAGCAGCCAAGGCCGCCCGGATGAGACCCAGTACTTC. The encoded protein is CASSQGRPDETQYF.

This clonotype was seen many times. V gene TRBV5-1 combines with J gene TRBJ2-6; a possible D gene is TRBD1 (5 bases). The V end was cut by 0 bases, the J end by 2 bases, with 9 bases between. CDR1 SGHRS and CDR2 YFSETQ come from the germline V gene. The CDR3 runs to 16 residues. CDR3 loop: CASSLAGAAGANVLTF. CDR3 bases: TGCGCCAGCAGCTTGGCTGGGGCAGCTGGGGCCAACGTCCTGACTTTC.